These 10 T cell receptor beta chains were sequenced from one sample in a study of T cell responses to AZD1222 COVID-19 vaccine. Sequenced by immunoSEQ multiplex PCR; TCRdb stores in-frame clones only, minus some. This repertoire shows 150,000 to 200,000 clones, approximately 90% found once; its top ten account for under 1.5%. The sequenced sample was peripheral blood, obtained 28 days after the second AZD1222 dose. The receptors come from an adult who received the AZD1222 COVID-19 vaccine.

This clone was picked up one time. This chain uses TRBV19 with TRBJ2-2, with D hard to call. This CDR3 comprises 14 residues. V was trimmed by 3 bases and J by 2 bases, leaving 7 bases between them. Germline-derived CDR1 and CDR2 are LNHDA and SQIVND (reference sequence). The CDR3 DNA sequence: TGTGCCAGTAGTATTGGTAGCAACACCGGGGAGCTGTTTTTT. This sequence encodes CASSIGSNTGELFF.

The CDR3 region is CASSSPLSGRAVYTGELFF. The CDR3 nucleotides are TGTGCCAGCAGTTCCCCCCTGAGCGGGAGGGCCGTTTATACCGGGGAGCTGTTTTTT. The V call is TRBV28, the J call TRBJ2-2, with 10 bases that match TRBD2. Unmatched junction bases numbered 16, after V lost 4 bases and J lost 5 bases. This CDR3 contains 19 residues. The germline CDR1 and CDR2 sequences are MDHEN and SYDVKM.

The rearrangement links TRBV11-2 to TRBJ1-2; 9 nucleotides align to TRBD1. This CDR3 contains 15 residues. The V gene end was trimmed by 0 bases and the J gene end by 7 bases; junction bases not matched to a gene: 6. Germline V lookup: CDR1 SGHAT, CDR2 FQNNGV. The CDR3 loop reads CASSLEPGQGSGYTF. The DNA for the CDR3 is TGTGCCAGCAGCTTAGAGCCGGGACAGGGAAGTGGCTACACCTTC.

V is TRBV5-6 and J is TRBJ1-1; 8 bases agree with TRBD1. From germline, CDR1 is SGHDT and CDR2 YYEEEE. The CDR3 extends over 16 amino acids. Unmatched junction bases numbered 8, after V lost 4 bases and J lost 0 bases. For the CDR3, the DNA is TGTGCCAGCAGCGTGACAGGGGTGAGGATGAACACTGAAGCTTTCTTT. Its translation: CASSVTGVRMNTEAFF. The full variable domain, with the rest looked up from reference TRBV5-6 and TRBJ1-1, is DAGVTQSPTHLIKTRGQQVTLRCSPKSGHDTVSWYQQALGQGPQFIFQYYEEEERQRGNFPDRFSGHQFPNYSSELNVNALLLGDSALYLCASSVTGVRMNTEAFFGQGTRLTVV.

This clone was picked up one time. This chain connects TRBV7-2 to TRBJ1-2; maybe TRBD1 (5 bases). The CDR3 runs 14 residues. Germline CDR1 and CDR2: SGHTA and FQGNSA. Between the trimmed V and J ends, which lost 1 base and 2 bases, there was a span of 8 bases. CDR3 sequence: CASSLGAGNYGYTF. The CDR3 DNA sequence: TGTGCCAGCAGCTTAGGGGCAGGGAACTATGGCTACACCTTC.

The rearrangement uses TRBV29-1 and TRBJ2-1, with D perhaps TRBD2 (6 bases). The CDR3 is 16 amino acids. V lost 0 bases, J lost 3 bases, and 15 bases lay in between. Germline assignment: CDR1 SQVTM and CDR2 ANQGSEA. The CDR3 DNA reads as TGCAGCGTTGAAGATTATCCCGGGAGTGTCTACAATGAGCAGTTCTTC. Translating it yields CSVEDYPGSVYNEQFF.

The rearrangement joins TRBV7-9 to TRBJ2-7; weak D call: TRBD1 (5 bases). The germline V gene has CDR1 SEHNR and CDR2 FQNEAQ (reference sequence). The CDR3 has 14 amino acids. V was trimmed by 4 bases and J by 2 bases, leaving 12 bases between them. CDR3 loop: CASSSGNAAYEQYF. The CDR3 DNA follows: TGTGCCAGCAGCTCAGGGAACGCCGCCTACGAGCAGTACTTC.

The chain is built from TRBV19 and TRBJ1-1; TRBD1 agrees at 8 bases. This CDR3 is built from 13 residues. Germline CDR1 LNHDA, CDR2 SQIVND (reference sequence). The V segment lost 8 bases and the J segment 1 base; nucleotides outside the gene matches: 3. In DNA, the CDR3 is TGTGCCAGTCAGGACAGGGAGAACACTGAAGCTTTCTTT. Amino acids: CASQDRENTEAFF.

J is TRBJ2-7 and V is TRBV4-2; no firm D call. Germline CDR1 and CDR2: LGHNA and YNFKEQ. This CDR3 is built from 15 residues. Trimming shortened V by 0 bases and J by 0 bases, and 9 bases separated the two germline ends. The CDR3, as DNA: TGTGCCAGCAGCCAAGAAGACTCCAGCTCCTACGAGCAGTACTTC. Its protein is CASSQEDSSSYEQYF.

This clone has a handful of counts. The gene calls are TRBV5-1 and TRBJ2-7; 9 bases agree with TRBD1. After removal of 1 base from V and 4 bases from J, the junction contained 15 bases not matched to a gene. The CDR3 consists of 18 residues. The germline V gene has CDR1 SGHRS and CDR2 YFSETQ. The CDR3 sequence: CASSLPSLDRGFSYEQYF. The DNA for the CDR3 is TGCGCCAGCAGCTTGCCAAGTTTGGACAGGGGTTTTTCTTACGAGCAGTACTTC.